Below are 5 T cell receptor beta chains sequenced from a single sample in a study of cytomegalovirus exposure and HLA in healthy donors. Amplification used 60 Vbeta primers and 13 Jbeta primers. TCRdb's copy holds only in-frame clones and misses some; the assay was immunoSEQ multiplex PCR. The sample lists roughly 100,000 clones, 70% to 80% occurring once. The specimen was PBMCs. Every receptor here comes from a man aged 35 to 55 in good health and CMV-seronegative.

This chain joins TRBV6-5 and TRBJ2-7; D is uncertain. Germline V gene lookup returns CDR1 MNHEY and CDR2 SVGAGI. V lost 1 base and J 2 bases, leaving 9 bases between the germline ends. This CDR3 is 14 amino acids long. The CDR3 here is CASSYLAAPYEQYF. The CDR3, as DNA: TGTGCCAGCAGTTACTTGGCAGCGCCCTACGAGCAGTACTTC.

This clone was counted between two and nine times. V is TRBV6-5 and J is TRBJ2-3; tentative D call: TRBD2 (6 bases). CDR1 and CDR2 (germline): MNHEY, SVGAGI. Trimming took off 9 bases at V and 9 bases at J, with 13 bases between the two ends. This CDR3 spans 11 amino acids. DNA of the CDR3: TGTGCCAGTACCGATGGGGGGACGCAGTATTTT. Its translation is CASTDGGTQYF.

This clone was counted between two and nine times. The chain is built from TRBV6-5 and TRBJ2-7; the match to TRBD1 covers 7 bases. The CDR3 spans 15 residues. The germline V gene encodes CDR1 MNHEY and CDR2 SVGAGI. With 6 bases clipped from V and 1 base from J, the junction kept 9 bases outside the gene matches. The CDR3 region is CASSDSGTASYEQYF. The CDR3 nucleotides are TGTGCCAGCAGCGATTCCGGGACAGCATCCTACGAGCAGTACTTC.

The CDR3 bases are TGTGCCAGCAGCTTGAAGAGCATCGGCGGAGCTTTCTTT. Amino acid sequence: CASSLKSIGGAFF. This sequence joins TRBV7-9 and TRBJ1-1; D call uncertain. The germline V gene encodes CDR1 SEHNR and CDR2 FQNEAQ (reference sequence). This CDR3 has 13 amino acids. V was trimmed by 3 bases and J by 10 bases, leaving 15 bases between them.

The chain couples TRBV4-3 to TRBJ2-2; 7 positions agree with TRBD1. The germline CDR1 and CDR2 sequences are LGHNA and YSLEER. J lost 4 bases, V lost 0 bases, and 2 bases had no gene match. This CDR3 is 15 amino acids long. The CDR3 region has the DNA TGCGCCAGCAGCCAAGAGGCAGGGGGCACCGGGGAGCTGTTTTTT. It specifies CASSQEAGGTGELFF.